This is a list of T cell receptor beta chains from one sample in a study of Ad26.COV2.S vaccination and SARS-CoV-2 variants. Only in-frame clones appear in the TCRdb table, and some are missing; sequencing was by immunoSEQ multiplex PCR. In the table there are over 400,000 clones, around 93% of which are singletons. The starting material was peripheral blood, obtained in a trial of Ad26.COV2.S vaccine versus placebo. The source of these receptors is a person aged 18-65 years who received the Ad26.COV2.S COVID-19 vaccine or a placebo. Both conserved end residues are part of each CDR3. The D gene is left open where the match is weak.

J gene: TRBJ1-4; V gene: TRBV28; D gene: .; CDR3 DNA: TGTGCCAGCAGTTTCCCGGGGAATCGGGAAAAACTGTTTTTT; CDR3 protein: CASSFPGNREKLFF
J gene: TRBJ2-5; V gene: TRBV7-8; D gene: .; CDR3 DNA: TGTGCCAGCAGCAATAGCCGTTCGGGAGAGACCCAGTACTTC; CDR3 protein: CASSNSRSGETQYF
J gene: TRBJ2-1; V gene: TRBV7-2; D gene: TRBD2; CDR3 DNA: TGTGCCAGCAGCCCGGGACTAGCGGGGGTAAATGAGCAGTTCTTC; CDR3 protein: CASSPGLAGVNEQFF
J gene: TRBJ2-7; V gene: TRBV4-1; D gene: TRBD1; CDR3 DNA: TGCGCCAGCAGCCAAGGACAGGGGGCGCGGAGCTACGAGCAGTACTTC; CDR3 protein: CASSQGQGARSYEQYF
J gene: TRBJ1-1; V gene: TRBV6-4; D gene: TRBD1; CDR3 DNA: TGTGCCAGCAGTGACTCCGAGACAGGGGTTACTTTCTTT; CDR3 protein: CASSDSETGVTFF
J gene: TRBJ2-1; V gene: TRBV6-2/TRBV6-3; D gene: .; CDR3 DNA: TGTGCCAGCAGTTACGCGGGACCAGCCTACAATGAGCAGTTCTTC; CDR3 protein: CASSYAGPAYNEQFF
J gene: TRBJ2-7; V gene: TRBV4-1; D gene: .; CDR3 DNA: TGCGCCAGCAGCCAAAGGGACATCCCGGGGGACTACGAGCAGTACTTC; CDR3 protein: CASSQRDIPGDYEQYF
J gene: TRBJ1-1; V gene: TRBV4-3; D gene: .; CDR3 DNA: TGCGCCAGCAGCCAAGGGGGGAACACTGAAGCTTTCTTT; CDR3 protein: CASSQGGNTEAFF
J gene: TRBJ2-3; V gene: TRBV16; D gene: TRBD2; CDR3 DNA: TGTGCCAGCAGCCAATTTAGCGGGGGGCTCGAGGATACGCAGTATTTT; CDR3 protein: CASSQFSGGLEDTQYF
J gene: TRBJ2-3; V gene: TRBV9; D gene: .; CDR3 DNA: TGTGCCAGCAGCATGCCTCTTGGAGCAGATACGCAGTATTTT; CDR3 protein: CASSMPLGADTQYF
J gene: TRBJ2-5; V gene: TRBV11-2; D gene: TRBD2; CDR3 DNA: TGTGCCAGCAGCATCCTGGCGGGGGGGACTCTGGAGACCCAGTACTTC; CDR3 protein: CASSILAGGTLETQYF
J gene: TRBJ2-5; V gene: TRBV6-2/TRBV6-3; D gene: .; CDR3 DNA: TGTGCCAGCAGTTATAGGCCTGTACAAGAGACCCAGTACTTC; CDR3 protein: CASSYRPVQETQYF
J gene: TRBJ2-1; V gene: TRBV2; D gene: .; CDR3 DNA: TGTGCCAGCAGGATAGTGATAACCTACAATGAGCAGTTCTTC; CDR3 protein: CASRIVITYNEQFF
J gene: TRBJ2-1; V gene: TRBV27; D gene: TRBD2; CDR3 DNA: TGTGCCAGCAGCGGGGCTAGCGGGGGCAATGAGCAGTTCTTC; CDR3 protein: CASSGASGGNEQFF
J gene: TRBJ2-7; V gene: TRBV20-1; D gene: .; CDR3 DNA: TGCAGTGCTTATGGGGGCTACGAGCAGTACTTC; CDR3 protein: CSAYGGYEQYF
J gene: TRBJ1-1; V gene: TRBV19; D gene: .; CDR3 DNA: TGTGCCAGTAGTTATCTTGGGGGAGGCACTGAAGCTTTCTTT; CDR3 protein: CASSYLGGGTEAFF
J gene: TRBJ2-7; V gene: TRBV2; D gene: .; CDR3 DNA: TGTGCTACCAATGCGGACTGGAGCTCCTACGAGCAGTACTTC; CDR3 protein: CATNADWSSYEQYF
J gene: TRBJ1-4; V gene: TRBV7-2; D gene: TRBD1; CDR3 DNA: TGTGCCAGCAGCTTATTCCCAGGGACAGCAACTAATGAAAAACTGTTTTTT; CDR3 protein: CASSLFPGTATNEKLFF